The following is a T cell receptor (beta chain) sequence with its context. The entry originates in a study of blood T cell repertoires in COVID-19. Study details: Sites in the United States, Italy and Spain provided acute and convalescent COVID-19 samples. The cDNA or gDNA used as material had been derived from T cells, B-cell-depleted T cells, or PBMCs.

Within the 2 weeks before study entry, each person in the exposed group met a COVID-19 case. Assay: immunoSEQ multiplex PCR; the TCRdb copy retains only in-frame clones and omits some. The profile covers about 220,000 clones, with 83% appearing a single time and about 5.3% taken by the ten largest. V lost 0 bases and J lost 1, with 10 bases in between. Germline-derived CDR1 and CDR2 are SGHAT and FQNNGV. The CDR3 extends over 15 amino acids. The rearrangement uses TRBV11-2 and TRBJ2-7; a weak D match, TRBD1 (6 bases). This clonotype was obtained from a woman aged 50 to 60 who had been exposed to COVID-19. The specimen sequenced was PBMCs or T cells enriched from blood (not recorded which). CDR3 bases: TGTGCCAGCAGCTTAGAACACGGGACATCCTACGAGCAGTACTTC. Its translation: CASSLEHGTSYEQYF.